This T cell receptor beta chain emerged from a study of brain T cells in children with intractable seizures (dated by TCRdb to 2020 to 2023). Regarding the research as a whole: Resected brain tissue from about 50 pediatric epilepsy surgery cases was first screened for immune gene transcripts using a NanoString immunology panel. Among the roughly twelve selected surgery cases, eight also had pre-surgery blood sequenced, leaving four with brain tissue only.

The sample's time point, from its label and the paper: blood from clinic visit 5 months post-surgery; TSC patient then seizure free. The surgery cases showing the highest brain T cell transcript signatures were chosen for TCR beta chain sequencing of brain tissue and, when available, of blood. Before surgery, patients had received at least one anti-epileptic drug. The TCR-sequenced patients were children whose drug-resistant epilepsy was caused by tuberous sclerosis complex, focal cortical dysplasia, Rasmussen encephalitis or hemimegalencephaly. The Monarch genomic DNA purification kit was used to extract bulk genomic DNA from unsorted brain tissue and from whole blood. For this clone: What this receptor recognizes is not known. No qualities accompany the bases; no much larger clone lies one base away.

The junction shows trimming of 6 bases on V and 9 bases on J, plus 12 bases between the germline ends. Its CDR3 holds 11 amino acids, cysteine through phenylalanine. Only the CDR3 DNA stays, 33 bases, in frame from base 1. Looking up the germline V gene (reference sequence) yields CDR1 DFQATT and CDR2 SNEGSKA. Study-wide findings and limitations: Because sequencing depth was different between pre-surgery and post-surgery blood, clones absent from the pre-surgery sample may reflect undersampling. Viral specificity was inferred solely from CDR3 sequence similarity, and the HCMV serostatus of the patients was not known.

The immunoSEQ assay was used to generate TCR beta chain sequences from genomic DNA. The paper's data handling went like this. Any CDR3 sequence that did not begin with the conserved framework cysteine at position 104 was removed by hand. To get clonality, the normalized Shannon's Diversity Index was subtracted from one, giving values from 0 (maximal diversity) to 1 (oligoclonal). Differences in the frequency of the same CDR3 between samples, such as brain versus blood, were assessed with chi-squared comparison-of-proportions tests. Public clonotypes were identified through searches of immuneACCESS, and similarity to known antiviral clonotypes was evaluated with the VDJdb browser. In TCRdb, the immuneACCESS table is reduced to in-frame sequences with V and J assigned. These tables do not hold every clone; where another copy was compared, an unresolved V gene accounts for under half, and the others remain unexplained. That table furnishes V, J and clone size, whereas the DNA furnished D and trimming. The sample data list 340,000 or so clones, and about 93% of these were observed just once. The ten largest account for about 6% of the sample.

The source of this sequence is a boy less than two years old with tuberous sclerosis and intractable seizures. Rearrangement joined TRBV20-1 to TRBJ2-1, with the identity of the D gene unclear. The sample was peripheral blood, taken less than 6 months after surgery. The nucleotides are TGCAGTGCGGCTTCAGGTGTTGAGCAGTTCTTC. Its translation reads: CSAASGVEQFF.